Each of the 10 T cell receptor beta chains below was sequenced from the same sample in a study of blood T cell repertoires in COVID-19. TCRdb keeps only in-frame clones here, not all; method: immunoSEQ multiplex PCR. The profile shows under 300,000 clones, approximately 80% of them singletons. Sequencing was carried out using peripheral blood. The receptors were gathered from a man aged 25 to 40 who had recovered from COVID-19.

The chain links TRBV5-1 to TRBJ2-7; maybe TRBD1 (6 bases). V was clipped by 5 bases and J by 0 bases, with 9 bases between them. Germline V gives CDR1 SGHRS, CDR2 YFSETQ. This CDR3 region has 13 residues. CDR3 DNA: TGCGCCAGCAGTGAGGGGGACTCCTACGAGCAGTACTTC. This codes for CASSEGDSYEQYF.

The V gene is TRBV6-5, the J gene TRBJ2-7; 7 positions match TRBD1. The CDR3 is made up of 13 amino acids. The germline gives CDR1 MNHEY, CDR2 SVGAGI. Germline trimming cut 7 bases from V and 3 bases from J; bases unmatched to any gene: 6. CDR3 DNA sequence: TGTGCCAGCACAAGACAGGGTAACTACGAGCAGTACGTC. This codes for CASTRQGNYEQYV.

The CDR3 protein is CASSSGTVETQYF. The CDR3 nucleotides read TGTGCCAGCAGCTCCGGGACAGTGGAGACCCAGTACTTC. This chain links TRBV11-1 with TRBJ2-5; 7 bases align to TRBD1. Trimming removed 4 bases from V and 5 bases from J; junction bases left unmatched: 4. CDR3 size: 13 residues. Germline CDR1 reads SGHAT; CDR2 reads FQDESV (reference sequence).

This chain joins TRBV19 and TRBJ1-2; TRBD1 is a possible D gene (5 bases). The CDR3 is made up of 14 amino acids. V was cut by 6 bases and J by 5 bases, with 16 bases left in between. Germline values: CDR1 LNHDA, CDR2 SQIVND (reference sequence). CDR3 nucleotide sequence: TGTGCCAGTAGCCGGACATTGCCCAAGTATGGCTACACCTTC. This gives the protein CASSRTLPKYGYTF.

This clone was recorded once. J is TRBJ2-2 and V is TRBV15; 10 bases match TRBD2. Germline CDR1 reads LNHNV; CDR2 reads YYDKDF (reference sequence). The V gene end was trimmed by 8 bases and the J gene end by 6 bases; junction bases not matched to a gene: 6. This CDR3 comprises 14 residues. CDR3 residues: CATQGLAKSGELFF. The CDR3, as DNA: TGTGCCACCCAGGGACTAGCGAAGTCCGGGGAGCTGTTTTTT.

The chain combines TRBV7-6 with TRBJ1-6; 10 bases are a match to TRBD1. The germline V gene encodes CDR1 SGHVS and CDR2 FNYEAQ. Trimming at V came to 3 bases and at J to 0 bases, leaving 2 bases not matched to a gene. The CDR3 is 17 amino acids. CDR3: CASSFRTGGSYNSPLHF. CDR3 nucleotides: TGTGCCAGCAGCTTCCGGACAGGGGGCTCCTATAATTCACCCCTCCACTTT.

The genes are TRBV14 and TRBJ1-2, with 7 bases lining up with TRBD1. Germline loops: CDR1 SGHDN, CDR2 FVKESK. V was clipped by 4 bases and J by 7 bases; unmatched bases: 6. The length of the CDR3 is 13 residues. The CDR3 region has the DNA TGTGCCAGCAGCCCCTTCCACAGGGGTGGCTACACCTTC. Its protein is CASSPFHRGGYTF.

V usage is TRBV5-4 and J usage is TRBJ2-7; D not resolved. V dropped 4 bases and J dropped 4 bases, with 15 bases sitting between them. CDR1 is SGHNT, CDR2 YYREEE, per germline (reference sequence). This CDR3 is built from 14 residues. The CDR3 loop is CASSVQDPAYEQYF. The CDR3 DNA is TGTGCCAGCAGCGTGCAGGATCCGGCTTACGAGCAGTACTTC. Looking up the rest from reference TRBV5-4 and TRBJ2-7 gives the full variable domain: ETGVTQSPTHLIKTRGQQVTLRCSSQSGHNTVSWYQQALGQGPQFIFQYYREEENGRGNFPPRFSGLQFPNYSSELNVNALELDDSALYLCASSVQDPAYEQYFGPGTRLTVT.

J is TRBJ2-2 and V is TRBV2; TRBD1 agrees at 9 bases. The CDR3 sequence is 17 residues long. CDR1 and CDR2 from the germline V gene are SNHLY and FYNNEI. The J segment lost 1 base and the V segment lost 4 bases, leaving 7 bases of the junction unmatched. DNA for the CDR3: TGTGCCAGCAGTGTGTTGACAGGGGGAATGAACACCGGGGAGCTGTTTTTT. Amino acids: CASSVLTGGMNTGELFF.

V is TRBV3-1 (or the pseudogene TRBV3-2) and J is TRBJ1-1; D is possibly TRBD1 (6 bases). The germline V gene has CDR1 LGHDT and CDR2 YNNKEL (reference sequence). CDR3 size: 14 residues. Trimming removed 1 base from V and 5 bases from J, with 11 bases in between. As DNA, the CDR3 is TGTGCCAGCAGCCAAGGCACAGGGATGACTGAAGCTTTCTTT. Residues: CASSQGTGMTEAFF.